These 14 T cell receptor beta chains were sequenced from one sample in a study of blood T cell repertoires in COVID-19. Only in-frame clones appear in the TCRdb table, and some are missing; sequencing was by immunoSEQ multiplex PCR. The sample shows approximately 170,000 clones, approximately 91% of them seen only once. Sequences were obtained from peripheral blood. All receptors derive from a man younger than 35 with COVID-19, enrolled during active disease.

The V gene is TRBV25-1, the J gene TRBJ2-1; D not certain. Deletions cut 2 bases from V and 4 bases from J, with 12 bases between. The CDR3 is 15 residues long. CDR1 is MGHDK and CDR2 is SYGVNS in the germline V gene. DNA of the CDR3: TGTGCCAGCAGTGAAAGGCGGAATCCTTACAATGAGCAGTTCTTC. It codes for CASSERRNPYNEQFF.

The V gene is TRBV12-2, the J gene TRBJ2-7; the D call TRBD2 from the table was never checked on the DNA. TRBV12-2 represents a pseudogene. This CDR3 is built from 16 residues. The CDR3 here is CASRLARSAGTYEQYF. Written as DNA, the CDR3 is TGTGCAAGTCGCTTAGCGCGCTCGGCGGGAACCTACGAGCAGTACTTC.

The chain links TRBV11-2 to TRBJ2-7, with 11 nucleotides matching TRBD2. The J segment lost 0 bases and the V segment lost 5 bases, leaving 12 bases of the junction unmatched. This CDR3 contains 18 residues. CDR1 and CDR2 (germline): SGHAT, FQNNGV. CDR3 sequence: CASSSRELAGVTSYEQYF. Here the CDR3 DNA reads TGTGCCAGCAGCAGCCGGGAACTAGCGGGAGTCACCTCCTACGAGCAGTACTTC.

This clone was detected once. The chain recombines TRBV28 with TRBJ1-6; 9 bases map to TRBD1. This CDR3 has 15 amino acids. Germline V gene sequence: CDR1 MDHEN, CDR2 SYDVKM. The V segment lost 6 bases and the J segment 9 bases; nucleotides outside the gene matches: 9. In DNA form, the CDR3 reads TGTGCCAGCAGCCTCACCGGGACAGGGCCTTCACCCCTCCACTTT. It translates to CASSLTGTGPSPLHF.

The chain recombines TRBV5-4 with TRBJ2-1; TRBD2 matches 10 bases. The V segment lost 4 bases and the J segment 4 bases; nucleotides outside the gene matches: 5. The CDR3 has 15 residues. Germline CDR1 SGHNT, CDR2 YYREEE (reference sequence). In nucleotides, the CDR3 is TGTGCCAGCAGCGTGACTAGCGGGCTGTACAATGAGCAGTTCTTC. It encodes CASSVTSGLYNEQFF.

V gene TRBV30 combines with J gene TRBJ2-1, with TRBD1 matching 10 bases. The CDR3 is 14 residues long. Unmatched junction bases numbered 12, after V lost 3 bases and J lost 13 bases. The germline gives CDR1 GTSNPN, CDR2 SVGIG (reference sequence). CDR3 region: CAWSEIPGTGDQFF. CDR3 nucleotide sequence: TGTGCCTGGAGCGAAATACCCGGGACAGGGGATCAGTTCTTC.

The CDR3 region is CASSLMGQLHSGNTIYF. CDR3 DNA: TGTGCCAGCAGCTTAATGGGACAGCTTCACTCTGGAAACACCATATATTTT. This chain joins TRBV5-6 and TRBJ1-3, with 7 bases matching TRBD1. V was clipped by 2 bases and J by 0 bases; unmatched bases: 8. Per germline, CDR1 SGHDT and CDR2 YYEEEE. The CDR3 length is 17 residues.

This chain uses TRBV10-3 with TRBJ1-5; TRBD1 agrees at 9 bases. V shed 0 bases and J 3 bases; nucleotides not matched to a gene: 6. The CDR3 covers 17 residues. The germline V gene encodes CDR1 ENHRY and CDR2 SYGVKD. The CDR3 DNA reads TGTGCCATCAGTGAGTCACACCGGGACAGGGCCAATCAGCCCCAGCATTTT. Protein sequence: CAISESHRDRANQPQHF.

This sequence joins TRBV28 and TRBJ2-3; a weak D match, TRBD2 (6 bases). The CDR3 spans 14 residues. Germline V lookup: CDR1 MDHEN, CDR2 SYDVKM. Trimming removed 5 bases from V and 6 bases from J, with 15 bases in between. The CDR3 spells CASSLGLPMDTQYF. As DNA, the CDR3 is TGTGCCAGCAGTCTTGGACTACCCATGGATACGCAGTATTTT.

The gene calls are TRBV6-5 and TRBJ2-7; D gene uncertain. The germline V and J ends were trimmed by 3 bases and 7 bases, with 7 bases remaining between them. CDR1 is MNHEY, CDR2 SVGAGI, per germline. This CDR3 spans 11 amino acids. This chain's CDR3 is CASSYLSEQYF. In nucleotides, the CDR3 is TGTGCCAGCAGTTATCTAAGTGAGCAGTACTTC.

This chain connects TRBV4-3 to TRBJ1-6; the D gene is possibly TRBD1 (5 bases). The CDR3 is 15 residues long. Deletions cut 0 bases from V and 10 bases from J, with 13 bases between. Germline loops: CDR1 LGHNA, CDR2 YSLEER. Here the CDR3 reads CASSQDGGRGSPLHF. The DNA of the CDR3 is TGCGCCAGCAGCCAAGATGGGGGGAGAGGGTCACCCCTCCACTTT.

The chain combines TRBV19 with TRBJ2-1; D is unclear. CDR3 length: 13 residues. V lost 6 bases to trimming and J lost 2 bases, with 8 bases between them. In germline, CDR1 is LNHDA, CDR2 SQIVND (reference sequence). CDR3 loop: CASRALTYNEQFF. The CDR3 DNA reads TGTGCCAGTAGGGCCCTCACCTACAATGAGCAGTTCTTC. Looking up the rest from reference TRBV19 and TRBJ2-1 gives the full variable domain: DGGITQSPKYLFRKEGQNVTLSCEQNLNHDAMYWYRQDPGQGLRLIYYSQIVNDFQKGDIAEGYSVSREKKESFPLTVTSAQKNPTAFYLCASRALTYNEQFFGPGTRLTVL.

The CDR3, as DNA: TGTGCCAGCAGTTTTGGGGGAGGGGAGACCCAGTACTTC. The encoded protein is CASSFGGGETQYF. The chain uses TRBV28 and TRBJ2-5; 7 bases are a match to TRBD2. Germline V lookup: CDR1 MDHEN, CDR2 SYDVKM. The CDR3 totals 13 residues. The ends lost 3 bases at V and 5 bases at J; junction bases unmatched: 3. The full variable domain, with the rest looked up from reference TRBV28 and TRBJ2-5, is DVKVTQSSRYLVKRTGEKVFLECVQDMDHENMFWYRQDPGLGLRLIYFSYDVKMKEKGDIPEGYSVSREKKERFSLILESASTNQTSMYLCASSFGGGETQYFGPGTRLLVL.

The rearrangement joins TRBV5-1 to TRBJ2-1, with 10 bases aligning to TRBD2. CDR3 length: 15 amino acids. Germline-derived CDR1 and CDR2 are SGHRS and YFSETQ. V shed 2 bases and J 5 bases; nucleotides not matched to a gene: 4. CDR3 residues: CASSFLAGVNNEQFF. The CDR3 region has the DNA TGCGCCAGCAGCTTCCTAGCGGGAGTGAACAATGAGCAGTTCTTC.